Listed below are T cell receptor beta chains from one sample, sequenced in a study of blood T cells in healthy people across ages. From the 5' RACE reads, TCRdb called clonotypes with MiXCR, one entry per CDR3 protein. The sample consists of roughly 1,700,000 distinct CDR3 sequences, roughly 27% of them appearing once. Sequencing was done on a sample of blood. The receptors stem from a woman aged 25-40 years in good health. Each CDR3 is given with its conserved first and last residue. A D gene is named only where the DNA matches it firmly. The size field is filled for only some rows; it gives once, few, many or a size class.

>.|TRBD2|TRBJ2-7|TRBV12-3/TRBV12-4
TGTGCCAGCAGTGGACTAGGAACCTACGAGCAGTACTTC
CASSGLGTYEQYF
>few|.|TRBJ2-5|TRBV5-1
TGCGCCAGCAGCTTGGACGGACTAACCGGTCAAGAGACCCAGTACTTC
CASSLDGLTGQETQYF
>.|.|TRBJ2-7|TRBV6-7
TGTGCCGGCCGACTGGAAAAGGGGTCGAGCTACGAGCAGTACTTC
CAGRLEKGSSYEQYF
>many|.|TRBJ2-7|TRBV28
TGTGCCAGCAGTTTCGGTCGGTCTCCCTACGAGCAGTACTTC
CASSFGRSPYEQYF
>.|.|TRBJ2-5|TRBV6-6
TGTGCCAGCAGTTACAATTCGGGAGAGACCCAGTACTTC
CASSYNSGETQYF
>few|.|TRBJ2-5|TRBV11-1
TGTGCCAGCAGTTTAGTAGCAGGCCACAGGGAGACCCAGTACTTC
CASSLVAGHRETQYF
>.|TRBD1|TRBJ1-2|TRBV29-1
TGCAGCGTTGAAGGCGGGACAGGGCGGTTTGGCTACACCTTC
CSVEGGTGRFGYTF
>.|.|TRBJ2-5|TRBV2
TGTGCCAGCAGTGAGCAGACAGTACTCCAAGAGACCCAGTACTTC
CASSEQTVLQETQYF
>.|.|TRBJ2-1|TRBV28
TGTGCATGCGCCGACAATGAGCAGTTCTTC
CACADNEQFF
>.|.|TRBJ1-6|TRBV28
TGTGCCAGCAGTTTTCGTGAGGGCTGGAATTCACCCCTCCACTTT
CASSFREGWNSPLHF
>.|TRBD1|TRBJ2-1|TRBV20-1
TGCAGTGCTCACCCGGGACAGGTGGGGAATGAGCAGTTCTTC
CSAHPGQVGNEQFF
>.|TRBD2|TRBJ2-5|TRBV12-5
TGTGCTAGTGGTCCCCATAGCGGGGGGGACGGAGAGACCCAGTACTTC
CASGPHSGGDGETQYF
>few|.|TRBJ2-1|TRBV6-4
TGTGCCAGCAGTGACTGGAAGGGTGGGGAGCAGTTCTTC
CASSDWKGGEQFF
>few|.|TRBJ2-1|TRBV7-9
TGTGCCAGCAGGAAATTAGGAGGGGAACTCACAATGGAGCAGTTCTTC
CASRKLGGELTMEQFF
>few|.|TRBJ1-1|TRBV20-1
TGCAGTGCTCCCTGGCAGGCCTCGTTGAACACTGAAGCTTTCTTT
CSAPWQASLNTEAFF
>few|TRBD1|TRBJ2-7|TRBV11-2
TGTGCCAGCACCCGACAGGGGGAGTCCTCGGACGAGCAGTACTTC
CASTRQGESSDEQYF
>many|.|TRBJ2-1|TRBV24-1
TGTGCCACCAGTGATTTAAACGCCGGGACCTGGGACTACAATGAGCAGTTCTTC
CATSDLNAGTWDYNEQFF
>.|TRBD1|TRBJ2-5|TRBV5-1
TGCGCCAGCAACCTCAGACAGGGCCAAGAGACCCAGTACTTC
CASNLRQGQETQYF
>.|.|TRBJ1-5|TRBV6-6
TGTGCCAGCAGGCCCTGGACAGATAGCAATCAGCCCCAGCATTTT
CASRPWTDSNQPQHF
>few|.|TRBJ1-1|TRBV20-1
TGCAGTGTTCCGGGACGGACCTTGCCCGCTGAAGCTTTCTTT
CSVPGRTLPAEAFF
>few|.|TRBJ1-2|TRBV7-9
TGTGCCAGCACCCACGGGGCAGGCGCACTCTCGGCAGGCTACACCTTC
CASTHGAGALSAGYTF
>.|.|TRBJ2-7|TRBV7-7
TGTGCCAGCAGCTTAGGGAGTGGCAGGGCGGCCGAGCAGTACTTC
CASSLGSGRAAEQYF
>few|TRBD1|TRBJ2-5|TRBV30
TGTGCCTGGAAGACAGGGCGCCAAGAGACCCAGTACTTC
CAWKTGRQETQYF
>many|.|TRBJ2-4|TRBV28
TGTGCCAGCAGTTTACCGGGGAGGGCCAAAAACATTCAGTACTTC
CASSLPGRAKNIQYF
>many|.|TRBJ2-1|TRBV5-1
TGCGCCAGCAGCTTGTCTGGGGGGTGGGCCTACAATGAGCAGTTCTTC
CASSLSGGWAYNEQFF
>.|TRBD2|TRBJ2-3|TRBV15
TGTGCCACCAGCAGACCCACTCCGGGACTAGCGGGAGAGCACCCCACAGATACGCAGTATTTT
CATSRPTPGLAGEHPTDTQYF
>.|.|TRBJ1-4|TRBV4-1
TGCGCCAGCAGCCGGGTTAATGAAAAACTGTTTTTT
CASSRVNEKLFF
>many|.|TRBJ2-1|TRBV12-3/TRBV12-4
TGTGCCAGCAGGGGACAAGAGGACACCTACAATGAGCAGTTCTTC
CASRGQEDTYNEQFF
>.|TRBD2|TRBJ2-1|TRBV7-2
TGTGCCAGCAGCTTAGCGCAAAGCGGGAGGGCTCAGGAGCAGTTCTTC
CASSLAQSGRAQEQFF
>.|.|TRBJ1-1|TRBV2
TGTGCCAGCAGTGAGCAAGCAGGGAACACTGAAGCTTTCTTT
CASSEQAGNTEAFF
>.|.|TRBJ1-5|TRBV6-2/TRBV6-3
TGTGCCAGCAAGTCAGGAAGCTTTCAGCCCCGGCATTTT
CASKSGSFQPRHF
>few|TRBD1|TRBJ1-4|TRBV6-5
TGTGCCAGCAGTTACTCCGACAGGGCCGAAGAAAAACTGTTTTTT
CASSYSDRAEEKLFF
>few|.|TRBJ1-2|TRBV7-2
TGTGCCAGCAGCTTTCAGGGGTCTCAGGTTTCTAACTATGGCTACACCTTC
CASSFQGSQVSNYGYTF
>.|TRBD1|TRBJ1-1|TRBV9
TGTGCCAGCAGCGGGACAGGGATAAACACTGAAGCTTTCTTT
CASSGTGINTEAFF
>few|TRBD2|TRBJ2-5|TRBV4-3
TGCGCCAGCGGCCAAGATGGACTAGCGGAAGAGACCCAGTACTTC
CASGQDGLAEETQYF
>few|.|TRBJ2-5|TRBV10-3
TGTGCCATCAGTGACGGTAGCGGCAGGTACCAAGAGACCCAGTACTTC
CAISDGSGRYQETQYF
>.|.|TRBJ2-6|TRBV20-1
TGCAGTGCTAGAGACGGCAGGCTCTCTGGGGCCAACGTCCTGACTTTC
CSARDGRLSGANVLTF
>.|.|TRBJ2-2|TRBV4-3
TGCGTCAGCAGCCACATGAACACCGGGGAGCTGTTTTTT
CVSSHMNTGELFF
>few|TRBD1|TRBJ1-1|TRBV5-1
TGCGCCAGCAGCTTGGATGGCAGGGGGGGTGACACTGAAGCTTTCTTT
CASSLDGRGGDTEAFF
>.|.|TRBJ2-5|TRBV15
TGTGCCACCAGCCTCCTGGGAGAGACCCAGTACTTC
CATSLLGETQYF
>many|TRBD1|TRBJ2-7|TRBV5-1
TGCGCCAGCAGCGCGATAGACAGGGTAGGAGAGCAGTACTTC
CASSAIDRVGEQYF
>few|.|TRBJ2-5|TRBV27
TGTGCCAGCGCCCTGGGGCAGCGGGAGACCCAGTACTTC
CASALGQRETQYF
>few|TRBD2|TRBJ2-7|TRBV4-1
TGCGCCAGCAGCCAAACTCCAGCTAGCGGGAGTACCTACGAGCAGTACTTC
CASSQTPASGSTYEQYF
>.|.|TRBJ1-5|TRBV7-9
TGTGCCAGCAGCTTAGCGGGGGTGCGACAGCCCCAGCATTTT
CASSLAGVRQPQHF
>.|TRBD2|TRBJ2-4|TRBV4-3
TGCTCCAGCAGTGAGCAGGGAGGGAAAATTCAGTACTTC
CSSSEQGGKIQYF
>many|.|TRBJ2-3|TRBV11-1
TGTGCCAGCAGCACCGGGGGGCTAAGCACAGATACGCAGTATTTT
CASSTGGLSTDTQYF
>.|.|TRBJ2-7|TRBV13
TGTGCCGGCAGCCAAACGGGACCGCACGTCTACGAGCAGTACTTC
CAGSQTGPHVYEQYF
>many|.|TRBJ2-4|TRBV3-1
TGTGCCAGCAGCCCCCGCACGGGAGAGGACATTCAGTACTTC
CASSPRTGEDIQYF
>many|.|TRBJ2-7|TRBV20-1
TGCAGTGCTCCCGGACAGTTCTACGAGCAGTACTTC
CSAPGQFYEQYF
>few|.|TRBJ1-5|TRBV20-1
TGCAGTGCTAGTGAGGGGGTTTCCTATAGCAATCAGCCCCAGCATTTT
CSASEGVSYSNQPQHF